This passage covers 24 T cell receptor beta chains from one sample sequenced in a study of neoadjuvant anti-PD-1 for oral cavity cancer. Measured with immunoSEQ multiplex PCR; TCRdb has only the in-frame clones, and not every one. The table shows approximately 35,000 clones, with approximately 87% occurring only once. The sequences come from PBMCs, collected before nivolumab (anti-PD-1) treatment. The source of these receptors is a person between 35 and 79 years old with oral cavity squamous cell carcinoma.

Notes on this clone: This could be a read error, since a much larger clone is one nucleotide away. This chain links TRBV9 with TRBJ1-1; D unresolved. The CDR3 is 13 residues long. Germline V lookup: CDR1 SGDLS, CDR2 YYNGEE. This CDR3 reads CASSADKHTEVFF. CDR3 bases: TGTGCCAGCAGCGCCGACAAGCACACTGAAGTTTTCTTT.

CDR3 nucleotides: TGCGCCAGCAGCGGAAGTTATGGCTACACCTTC. The encoded protein is CASSGSYGYTF. This chain uses TRBV5-1 with TRBJ1-2; D is ambiguous. The CDR3 covers 11 residues. Germline V gives CDR1 SGHRS, CDR2 YFSETQ. V lost 4 bases to trimming and J lost 5 bases, with 6 bases between them.

The V and J genes are TRBV18 and TRBJ1-1, with 7 nucleotides matching TRBD1. The V and J ends lost 3 bases and 2 bases, in that order; junction bases with no gene match: 3. The CDR3 extends over 14 amino acids. Germline V gives CDR1 KGHSH, CDR2 LQKENI. CDR3 bases: TGTGCCAGCTCACCCGGGACAGATAACACTGAAGCTTTCTTT. This gives the protein CASSPGTDNTEAFF.

This clone is classed as medium-sized. J is TRBJ2-1 and V is TRBV7-8; no firm D call. The germline V gene encodes CDR1 SGHVS and CDR2 FQNEAQ. The CDR3 length is 15 residues. V shed 3 bases and J shed 0 bases, with 9 bases lying between them. This CDR3 reads CASSFLSGSYNEQFF. DNA of the CDR3: TGTGCCAGCAGCTTTCTGTCTGGCTCCTACAATGAGCAGTTCTTC. The entire variable domain, with the rest obtained from reference TRBV7-8 and TRBJ2-1, is as follows: GAGVSQSPRYKVAKRGQDVALRCDPISGHVSLFWYQQALGQGPEFLTYFQNEAQLDKSGLPSDRFFAERPEGSVSTLKIQRTQQEDSAVYLCASSFLSGSYNEQFFGPGTRLTVL.

The chain recombines TRBV5-1 with TRBJ2-3; 10 bases agree with TRBD1. The CDR3 sequence is 15 residues long. Germline V gives CDR1 SGHRS, CDR2 YFSETQ. J gave up 4 bases and V 5 bases, and 7 bases lay outside the gene matches. This CDR3 is CASRAGTGVSDTQYF. The CDR3 DNA follows: TGCGCCAGCAGGGCCGGGACAGGGGTATCAGATACGCAGTATTTT.

The chain joins TRBV6-1 to TRBJ2-3, with a weak D call TRBD1 (5 bases). This CDR3 region has 13 residues. Germline CDR1 is MNHNS and CDR2 is SASEGT. V lost 7 bases to trimming and J lost 2 bases, with 10 bases between them. The CDR3 coding sequence is TGTGCCAGCATCGGACACTCCACAGATACGCAGTATTTT. Protein: CASIGHSTDTQYF.

This clone has a handful of counts. J is TRBJ2-3 and V is TRBV19; D might be TRBD2 (5 bases). Germline V CDR1 and CDR2: LNHDA, SQIVND (reference sequence). This CDR3 has 14 residues. V lost 7 bases and J 2 bases, leaving 13 bases between the germline ends. CDR3 in amino acids: CASMGSGYTDTQYF. In nucleotides, the CDR3 is TGTGCCAGTATGGGGAGCGGATACACAGATACGCAGTATTTT.

CDR3 sequence reads: CASSLVGVGNTIYF. In DNA, the CDR3 is TGCGCCAGCAGCTTGGTAGGGGTAGGAAACACCATATATTTT. This chain uses TRBV5-1 with TRBJ1-3; D is perhaps TRBD1 (5 bases). V was cut by 0 bases and J by 4 bases, with 8 bases left in between. Germline V gene lookup returns CDR1 SGHRS and CDR2 YFSETQ. The CDR3 spans 14 residues.

This chain uses TRBV7-2 with TRBJ1-4; possible D gene TRBD1, 6 bases. Germline V gene lookup returns CDR1 SGHTA and CDR2 FQGNSA. The CDR3 loop spans 16 amino acids. V dropped 2 bases and J dropped 5 bases, with 15 bases sitting between them. This CDR3 is CASSLNPGGPNEKLFF. CDR3 nucleotide sequence: TGTGCCAGCAGCTTAAATCCCGGGGGGCCGAATGAAAAACTGTTTTTT.

V gene TRBV20-1 combines with J gene TRBJ2-7; perhaps TRBD1 as D (6 bases). The germline V gene encodes CDR1 DFQATT and CDR2 SNEGSKA (reference sequence). The length of the CDR3 is 11 residues. Trimming left V 1 base short and J 6 bases short, with 7 bases between. This chain's CDR3 is CSARGDTEQYF. The CDR3 region has the DNA TGCAGTGCTAGAGGGGACACCGAGCAGTACTTC.

This chain links TRBV27 with TRBJ1-1, with D unclear. The germline V gene encodes CDR1 MNHEY and CDR2 SMNVEV (reference sequence). CDR3 size: 13 residues. Between the trimmed V and J ends, which lost 2 bases and 2 bases, there was a span of 6 bases. In nucleotides, the CDR3 is TGTGCCAGCAGTTTAAATCTAAACACTGAAGCTTTCTTT. Its protein product is CASSLNLNTEAFF.

V usage is TRBV6-5 and J usage is TRBJ1-6, with D tentatively TRBD1 (5 bases). CDR1 and CDR2 (germline): MNHEY, SVGAGI. With 6 bases removed from V and 9 bases from J, the gap between germline ends came to 15 bases. The CDR3 is 14 amino acids. The CDR3 sequence is CASRPGTWGSPLHF. The CDR3 nucleotides read TGTGCCAGCAGACCCGGGACTTGGGGTTCACCCCTCCACTTT.

This clone occurred a few times. The rearrangement joins TRBV28 to TRBJ2-1, with a possible D match to TRBD2 (6 bases). Trimming shortened V by 5 bases and J by 0 bases, and 11 bases separated the two germline ends. The CDR3 contains 15 residues. Germline V gene lookup returns CDR1 MDHEN and CDR2 SYDVKM. CDR3 in amino acids: CASSPGVSSYNEQFF. DNA of the CDR3: TGTGCCAGCAGTCCGGGGGTCAGCTCCTACAATGAGCAGTTCTTC. Filled out from reference TRBV28 and TRBJ2-1, the complete variable domain reads DVKVTQSSRYLVKRTGEKVFLECVQDMDHENMFWYRQDPGLGLRLIYFSYDVKMKEKGDIPEGYSVSREKKERFSLILESASTNQTSMYLCASSPGVSSYNEQFFGPGTRLTVL.

This chain joins TRBV12-5 and TRBJ1-3, with no clear D. The CDR3 has 14 amino acids. Per the germline V gene, CDR1 is LGHNT and CDR2 is FRNRAP. V shed 7 bases and J shed 0 bases, with 10 bases lying between them. CDR3 loop: CASVLEISGNTIYF. CDR3 bases: TGTGCTAGTGTCCTCGAGATCTCTGGAAACACCATATATTTT.

This chain links TRBV18 with TRBJ1-5; D is ambiguous. V lost 6 bases, J lost 9 bases, and 24 bases lay in between. The CDR3 covers 16 residues. CDR1 and CDR2 (germline): KGHSH, LQKENI. The CDR3 DNA sequence: TGTGCCAGCTCCCTCACAAGTTCGGAGGTTAGCTGGCCCCAGCATTTT. Translation: CASSLTSSEVSWPQHF.

The chain uses TRBV5-1 and TRBJ2-5; the match to TRBD1 covers 11 bases. Trimming at V came to 4 bases and at J to 2 bases, leaving 4 bases not matched to a gene. Germline lookup yields CDR1 SGHRS and CDR2 YFSETQ. This CDR3 is 15 amino acids long. This chain's CDR3 is CASSRTGGMQETQYF. Written as DNA, the CDR3 is TGCGCCAGCAGCCGGACAGGGGGCATGCAAGAGACCCAGTACTTC.

This sequence joins TRBV9 and TRBJ2-2; D assignment may be TRBD1 or TRBD2 (6 bases each). Trimming took off 5 bases at V and 3 bases at J, with 14 bases between the two ends. The CDR3 covers 15 residues. CDR1 is SGDLS and CDR2 is YYNGEE in the germline V gene. The CDR3 DNA is TGTGCCAGCAGAATGGGGGGCGGGGACACCGGGGAGCTGTTTTTT. Its protein product is CASRMGGGDTGELFF.

This chain connects TRBV5-3 to TRBJ2-6; tentative D call: TRBD1 (6 bases). TRBV5-3 is known as an ORF, though its function is uncertain. CDR3 length: 16 residues. Trimming pared 0 bases from V and 2 bases from J, leaving 9 bases between. Here the CDR3 DNA reads TGTGCCAGAAGCTTGGTCGAGGGGGCTGGGGCCAACGTCCTGACTTTC. Its translation: CARSLVEGAGANVLTF.

This CDR3 reads CATSRDDYVQFF. For the CDR3, the DNA is TGTGCCACCAGCAGAGATGACTACGTTCAGTTCTTC. The chain carries TRBV15 and TRBJ2-1; D perhaps matches TRBD2 (5 bases). V gave up 0 bases and J gave up 13 bases, with 10 bases separating them. This CDR3 has 12 amino acids. The germline V gene has CDR1 LNHNV and CDR2 YYDKDF (reference sequence). Full variable domain (remainder filled in from reference TRBV15 and TRBJ2-1): DAMVIQNPRYQVTQFGKPVTLSCSQTLNHNVMYWYQQKSSQAPKLLFHYYDKDFNNEADTPDNFQSRRPNTSFCFLDIRSPGLGDTAMYLCATSRDDYVQFFGPGTRLTVL.

This clone was observed once. The J gene is TRBJ1-3, the V gene TRBV5-1, with D maybe TRBD1 (5 bases). This CDR3 has 16 amino acids. Per the germline V gene, CDR1 is SGHRS and CDR2 is YFSETQ. V shed 4 bases and J shed 6 bases, with 20 bases lying between them. The CDR3 DNA reads as TGCGCCAGCAGCCGGGAAGGCAGGGATCTCAAAAACACCATATATTTT. This translates into CASSREGRDLKNTIYF.

A word on this clone: Compared with germline, one end of the junction differs, possibly owing to a read error. The V and J genes are TRBV9 and TRBJ2-2, with a weak D call TRBD2 (5 bases). Germline assignment: CDR1 SGDLS and CDR2 YYNGEE. This CDR3 has 16 residues. The CDR3 region is CASSVRADYNTGELLF. CDR3 sequence (DNA): TGTGCCAGCAGCGTACGGGCAGATTATAACACCGGGGAGCTGCTTTTT.

The V gene is TRBV11-2, the J gene TRBJ2-3, with 12 positions matching TRBD1. The CDR3 spans 19 residues. CDR1 is SGHAT, CDR2 FQNNGV, per germline. The ends lost 5 bases at V and 3 bases at J; junction bases unmatched: 15. CDR3 sequence: CASSLRRGTGGGGTDTQYF. In DNA, the CDR3 is TGTGCCAGCAGCCTCCGTAGAGGGACAGGGGGCGGTGGTACAGATACGCAGTATTTT. Full variable domain (missing parts from reference TRBV11-2 and TRBJ2-3): EAGVAQSPRYKIIEKRQSVAFWCNPISGHATLYWYQQILGQGPKLLIQFQNNGVVDDSQLPKDRFSAERLKGVDSTLKIQPAKLEDSAVYLCASSLRRGTGGGGTDTQYFGPGTRLTVL.

This rearrangement joins TRBV5-1 to TRBJ2-7, with 10 positions matching TRBD1. This CDR3 comprises 14 residues. V lost 5 bases, J lost 3 bases, and 5 bases stayed unmatched. Germline V gene lookup returns CDR1 SGHRS and CDR2 YFSETQ. The CDR3 DNA reads TGCGCCAGCAGTTCCGGGACAGGGGACTACGAGCAGTACTTC. Translating gives CASSSGTGDYEQYF.

The V call is TRBV5-4, the J call TRBJ2-5; 8 bases map to TRBD1. V lost 4 bases to trimming and J lost 6 bases; unmatched junction nucleotides: 8. Germline assignment: CDR1 SGHNT and CDR2 YYREEE (reference sequence). The CDR3 runs to 14 residues. CDR3 in amino acids: CASSPDRVGKTQYF. The DNA for the CDR3 is TGTGCCAGCAGCCCGGACAGGGTGGGCAAGACCCAGTACTTC.